Listed here are 21 T cell receptor beta chains from one sample, sequenced in a study of T cells in Graves' hyperthyroidism and ophthalmopathy. TCR beta CDR3 sequences were amplified from RNA transcripts. First-round RT-PCR with HTBI primers amplified the TCR CDR3 region. In TCRdb, the multiplex PCR reads were re-called with MiXCR into one record per CDR3 protein. The sample has 600,000 to 750,000 distinct CDR3 sequences, 17% seen once; the top ten hold about 14%. Sequencing used blood. The receptor source for this set is a man aged 50 to 60 with Graves' hyperthyroidism.

This clonotype has just a few counts. This chain links TRBV30 with TRBJ1-2, with 11 bases fitting TRBD1. The germline gives CDR1 GTSNPN, CDR2 SVGIG (reference sequence). The V gene end was trimmed by 3 bases and the J gene end by 4 bases; junction bases not matched to a gene: 7. This CDR3 comprises 15 residues. CDR3 in amino acids: CAWRRGQGAFYGYTF. As DNA, the CDR3 is TGTGCCTGGAGACGAGGACAGGGGGCGTTCTATGGCTACACCTTC.

The rearrangement uses TRBV10-2 and TRBJ1-3, with 9 nucleotides matching TRBD1. Trimming cost V 5 bases and J 4 bases; bases outside gene matches: 6. Germline assignment: CDR1 WSHSY and CDR2 SAAADI. The CDR3 has 15 amino acids. This chain's CDR3 is CASSFSGTGGNTIYF. The CDR3 DNA follows: TGCGCCAGCAGTTTTTCCGGGACAGGGGGAAACACCATATATTTT.

The table lists this clonotype with a few counts. The gene calls are TRBV29-1 and TRBJ2-7; D is unclear. V shed 5 bases and J shed 6 bases, with 8 bases lying between them. The CDR3 is made up of 10 amino acids. CDR1 is SQVTM and CDR2 is ANQGSEA in the germline V gene. Here the CDR3 DNA reads TGCAGCGTTTTTGGGCGCGAGCAGTACTTC. As protein: CSVFGREQYF.

This clonotype was seen only a few times. The rearrangement links TRBV11-2 to TRBJ1-2; tentatively, D is TRBD1 (6 bases). In germline, CDR1 is SGHAT, CDR2 FQNNGV. The CDR3 is 12 amino acids. Deletions cut 5 bases from V and 8 bases from J, with 12 bases between. DNA for the CDR3: TGTGCCAGCAGCATCAGGGGCTTGGGCTACACCTTC. Amino acids: CASSIRGLGYTF.

Many counts were recorded for this clonotype. The rearrangement joins TRBV10-3 to TRBJ2-7, with TRBD1 matching 10 bases. The germline CDR1 and CDR2 sequences are ENHRY and SYGVKD. This CDR3 is 15 amino acids long. V shed 4 bases, J shed 7 bases, and the junction held 10 bases outside the gene matches. This chain's CDR3 is CAISGTGQGTGEQYF. In nucleotides, the CDR3 is TGTGCCATCAGTGGGACGGGACAGGGGACAGGGGAGCAGTACTTC.

This clonotype was recorded at least ten times. This rearrangement joins TRBV7-2 to TRBJ2-3, with a possible D match to TRBD2 (6 bases). V lost 1 base and J 4 bases, leaving 12 bases between the germline ends. The CDR3 loop spans 15 amino acids. CDR1 and CDR2 (germline): SGHTA, FQGNSA. CDR3 in DNA: TGTGCCAGCAGCTTAGTCCGGGGGAGTGCAGATACGCAGTATTTT. Protein product: CASSLVRGSADTQYF. The variable domain in full, completed from reference TRBV7-2 and TRBJ2-3, reads GAGVSQSPSNKVTEKGKDVELRCDPISGHTALYWYRQSLGQGLEFLIYFQGNSAPDKSGLPSDRFSAERTGGSVSTLTIQRTQQEDSAVYLCASSLVRGSADTQYFGPGTRLTVL.

This clonotype was observed a handful of times. This may arise from a read error, as a much more abundant clone is one base away. The chain couples TRBV28 to TRBJ1-5; possible D gene TRBD1, 6 bases. Trimming removed 1 base from V and 11 bases from J, with 15 bases in between. This CDR3 contains 14 residues. Germline assignment: CDR1 MDHEN and CDR2 SYDVKM. The chain's CDR3 is CASSLYRESIAQHF. The DNA of the CDR3 is TGTGCCAGCAGTTTATACAGGGAAAGTATTGCCCAGCATTTT.

This clonotype was recorded many times. The chain employs TRBV20-1 and TRBJ2-3; 13 bases match TRBD2. Per the germline V gene, CDR1 is DFQATT and CDR2 is SNEGSKA (reference sequence). The CDR3 is 15 residues long. Trimming removed 5 bases from V and 1 base from J; junction bases left unmatched: 3. CDR3 sequence: CSARGLAGGTDTQYF. The DNA of the CDR3 is TGCAGTGCTCGAGGACTAGCGGGGGGCACAGATACGCAGTATTTT.

V is TRBV3-1 and J is TRBJ2-1; tentative D call: TRBD1 (7 bases). The CDR3 has 12 amino acids. The V gene lost 3 bases and the J gene lost 10 bases, with 10 bases spanning the gap. Germline CDR1 and CDR2: LGHDT and YNNKEL (reference sequence). The CDR3 reads CASSQEGQEQFF. CDR3 in DNA: TGTGCCAGCAGCCAGGAGGGACAGGAGCAGTTCTTC.

This clonotype has at least ten counts. The CDR3: CASSQLPGQSYEQYF. The CDR3, as DNA: TGTGCCAGCAGTCAACTTCCGGGACAAAGCTACGAGCAGTACTTC. The chain is built from TRBV27 and TRBJ2-7; a weak D match, TRBD1 (6 bases). The CDR3 loop spans 15 amino acids. Germline V gene data show CDR1 as MNHEY and CDR2 as SMNVEV (reference sequence). Trimming removed 5 bases at V and 3 bases at J, with 17 bases between.

This clonotype was recorded at least ten times. The V gene is TRBV2, the J gene TRBJ1-2; possible D gene TRBD1, 5 bases. The CDR3 length is 12 residues. The germline gives CDR1 SNHLY, CDR2 FYNNEI. V lost 6 bases and J 4 bases, leaving 9 bases between the germline ends. The CDR3 sequence: CASSRQTYGYTF. The CDR3 DNA sequence: TGTGCCAGCAGCCGACAGACCTATGGCTACACCTTC.

Worth noting for this clonotype: No conserved phenylalanine or tryptophan is present at the end of the CDR3, so a read error is the likely explanation. The chain combines TRBV9 with TRBJ2-7; 7 nucleotides line up with TRBD1. With 3 bases clipped from V and 1 base from J, the junction kept 4 bases outside the gene matches. Germline CDR1 SGDLS, CDR2 YYNGEE. CDR3 length: 14 residues. The CDR3: CASSGGQNSYEQYC. CDR3 sequence (DNA): TGTGCCAGCAGCGGGGGACAGAATTCCTACGAGCAGTACTGC.

The genes are TRBV18 and TRBJ1-1, with 8 bases fitting TRBD1. CDR3 length: 15 amino acids. Germline lookup yields CDR1 KGHSH and CDR2 LQKENI. V was pared by 3 bases and J by 5 bases, with 8 bases of the junction left unmatched. CDR3 nucleotides: TGTGCCAGCTCACCCAGGACAGGGTCGAGGACTGAAGCTTTCTTT. Translated, it gives CASSPRTGSRTEAFF.

This clonotype was recorded a few times. A much larger clone differs by one base, so this may be a read error. The chain is built from TRBV20-1 and TRBJ2-7, with 8 positions matching TRBD1. J lost 4 bases, V lost 6 bases, and 8 bases had no gene match. The CDR3 is 13 amino acids. Germline V gene lookup returns CDR1 DFQATT and CDR2 SNEGSKA (reference sequence). The CDR3 loop is CSATLTGEYEQYF. DNA of the CDR3: TGCAGTGCCACTCTGACAGGGGAGTACGAGCAGTACTTC.

This clonotype was seen at least ten times. The rearrangement links TRBV28 to TRBJ1-1; TRBD1 aligns across 7 bases. The V gene's germline CDR1 is MDHEN and CDR2 SYDVKM. With 5 bases clipped from V and 5 bases from J, the junction kept 8 bases outside the gene matches. This CDR3 region has 14 residues. DNA for the CDR3: TGTGCCAGCAGTCCCGGACAGGCGTGGACTGAAGCTTTCTTT. Its protein product is CASSPGQAWTEAFF. The full variable domain, its missing parts supplied by reference TRBV28 and TRBJ1-1, is DVKVTQSSRYLVKRTGEKVFLECVQDMDHENMFWYRQDPGLGLRLIYFSYDVKMKEKGDIPEGYSVSREKKERFSLILESASTNQTSMYLCASSPGQAWTEAFFGQGTRLTVV.

Remarks on this clonotype: A much larger clone lies one base from this, so it may be a read error. The J gene is TRBJ2-4, the V gene TRBV28; weak D call: TRBD1 (5 bases). The germline V gene encodes CDR1 MDHEN and CDR2 SYDVKM. There are 14 residues in the CDR3. Trimming took off 5 bases at V and 7 bases at J, with 15 bases between the two ends. The CDR3 here is CASSRATVNNIQYF. CDR3 bases: TGTGCCAGCAGTCGTGCGACAGTGAATAACATTCAGTACTTC.

This clonotype was counted a few times. The gene calls are TRBV7-8 and TRBJ2-1, with TRBD2 identical over 9 bases. The CDR3 contains 16 residues. Losses at the gene ends were 5 bases for V and 3 bases for J; bases not matched to a gene: 8. The germline V gene encodes CDR1 SGHVS and CDR2 FQNEAQ. CDR3 sequence (DNA): TGTGCCAGCAGCAGTTGGGAGACTAGCGGCTACAATGAGCAGTTCTTC. Encoded protein: CASSSWETSGYNEQFF.

This clonotype was seen only a few times. The chain uses TRBV6-2 or TRBV6-3 and TRBJ2-7, with D possibly being TRBD2 (5 bases). The V end lost 2 bases, the J end lost 3 bases, and 8 bases lay between the germline ends. Germline V gene lookup returns CDR1 MNHEY and CDR2 SVGEGT. The CDR3 consists of 13 residues. CDR3 coding DNA: TGTGCCAGCAGTTACGGACTGATCTACGAGCAGTACTTC. Its translation is CASSYGLIYEQYF.

This clonotype has at least ten counts. The CDR3 DNA is TGTGCCAGCAGCGCGGGGCAGTTAAACACCATATATTTT. Its translation: CASSAGQLNTIYF. The V and J genes are TRBV28 and TRBJ1-3, with a possible D match to TRBD1 (5 bases). The CDR3 spans 13 residues. The ends were cut back, 6 bases at V and 6 bases at J, with 12 bases in the middle. Germline CDR1 and CDR2: MDHEN and SYDVKM.

There are a few counts of this clonotype. This chain joins TRBV24-1 and TRBJ2-6, with D perhaps matching TRBD1 or TRBD2 (6 bases each). This CDR3 contains 15 residues. V was clipped by 6 bases and J by 2 bases, with 10 bases between them. The germline CDR1 and CDR2 sequences are KGHDR and SFDVKD. The CDR3 here is CATSLGGAGANVLTF. The CDR3 DNA sequence: TGTGCCACCAGTCTGGGGGGCGCTGGGGCCAACGTCCTGACTTTC.

This clonotype was picked up many times. The CDR3 bases are TGCGCCAGCAGCTTACTGAACAGGGGCAACACCGGGGAGCTGTTTTTT. The encoded protein is CASSLLNRGNTGELFF. J is TRBJ2-2 and V is TRBV5-1, with 7 bases matching TRBD1. CDR1 is SGHRS and CDR2 is YFSETQ in the germline V gene. This CDR3 is built from 16 residues. V dropped 2 bases and J dropped 2; count of bases not matched to a gene: 6.